This TCR beta chain was recovered during a study of blood T cell repertoires in COVID-19. CDR3 size: 14 residues. With 3 bases clipped from V and 6 bases from J, the junction kept 6 bases outside the gene matches. Germline V gene data show CDR1 as KGHSH and CDR2 as LQKENI. Only in-frame clones appear in the TCRdb table, and some are missing; sequencing was by immunoSEQ multiplex PCR. The sample contains tens of thousands of clones, 85% of which appear only once. V usage is TRBV18 and J usage is TRBJ1-2; TRBD1 matches 8 bases. This TCR derives from an elderly man with acute or convalescent COVID-19. The sequenced material came from peripheral blood. CDR3: CASSPRTGLNGYTF. The CDR3 nucleotides read TGTGCCAGCTCACCGCGGACAGGGCTCAATGGCTACACCTTC.